Listed here are 15 T cell receptor beta chains from one sample, sequenced in a study of blood T cell repertoires in COVID-19. TCRdb's table, derived via immunoSEQ multiplex PCR, lists solely in-frame clones and lacks some. The profile shows tens of thousands of clones, just over 85% of them singletons. Sequencing was carried out using peripheral blood. Source of these receptors: a man aged 45-65 years with active COVID-19.

For the CDR3, the DNA is TGCGCCAGCAGTGATTGGGCGGGTTCGAACACCGGGGAGCTGTTTTTT. The encoded protein is CASSDWAGSNTGELFF. The rearrangement joins TRBV10-2 to TRBJ2-2; possible D gene TRBD2, 5 bases. This CDR3 region has 16 residues. The ends were cut back, 3 bases at V and 0 bases at J, with 11 bases in the middle. The germline V gene has CDR1 WSHSY and CDR2 SAAADI.

This chain links TRBV19 with TRBJ2-7; the match to TRBD2 covers 7 bases. The CDR3 is made up of 12 amino acids. Germline CDR1 reads LNHDA; CDR2 reads SQIVND (reference sequence). V lost 8 bases to trimming and J lost 2 bases; unmatched junction nucleotides: 3. DNA of the CDR3: TGTGCCAGTGGGGCGGGAGCCTACGAGCAGTACTTC. Amino acids: CASGAGAYEQYF.

This sequence joins TRBV20-1 and TRBJ2-1, with 7 nucleotides matching TRBD1. The CDR3 contains 14 residues. Germline CDR1 reads DFQATT; CDR2 reads SNEGSKA (reference sequence). V shed 3 bases, J shed 4 bases, and the junction held 6 bases outside the gene matches. DNA for the CDR3: TGCAGTGCTAGTGACCCGGGACAGTACAATGAGCAGTTCTTC. This gives the protein CSASDPGQYNEQFF.

The genes are TRBV14 and TRBJ2-2, with D maybe TRBD1 (6 bases). With 1 base removed from V and 6 bases from J, the gap between germline ends came to 15 bases. The CDR3 runs 16 residues. Germline V CDR1 and CDR2: SGHDN, FVKESK. The CDR3 coding sequence is TGTGCCAGCAGCCAAGTTTGGGAGCCAGGGGCCGGGGAGCTGTTTTTT. Protein product: CASSQVWEPGAGELFF.

The chain links TRBV18 to TRBJ2-1; 11 nucleotides agree with TRBD1. This CDR3 region has 17 residues. The junction had 12 bases not matched to a gene; V was cut back by 4 bases and J by 7 bases. Germline V gene data show CDR1 as KGHSH and CDR2 as LQKENI. The CDR3 DNA is TGTGCCAGCTCACTCTTCTTCGGGACAGGGGGTGAGAATGAGCAGTTCTTC. It is translated as CASSLFFGTGGENEQFF.

V gene TRBV11-2 combines with J gene TRBJ1-2, with 7 bases fitting TRBD1. J lost 3 bases, V lost 1 base, and 8 bases had no gene match. In germline, CDR1 is SGHAT, CDR2 FQNNGV. This CDR3 comprises 16 residues. The CDR3 spells CASSLAQGRMDYGYTF. The CDR3 DNA follows: TGTGCCAGCAGCTTAGCACAGGGGAGGATGGACTATGGCTACACCTTC.

The chain uses TRBV7-2 and TRBJ2-5; a weak D match, TRBD2 (5 bases). CDR3 size: 14 residues. Germline CDR1 is SGHTA and CDR2 is FQGNSA. The V end lost 5 bases, the J end lost 3 bases, and 13 bases lay between the germline ends. In DNA form, the CDR3 reads TGTGCCAGCAGCCCCTCATGGGAGAAAGAGACCCAGTACTTC. Protein sequence: CASSPSWEKETQYF.

J is TRBJ1-2 and V is TRBV5-4; TRBD1 agrees at 9 bases. The CDR3 extends over 17 amino acids. Per the germline V gene, CDR1 is SGHNT and CDR2 is YYREEE (reference sequence). V dropped 0 bases and J dropped 3; count of bases not matched to a gene: 9. CDR3 DNA: TGTGCCAGCAGCTTGGTAGGGTGGGACAGGGAAGACTATGGCTACACCTTC. Translation: CASSLVGWDREDYGYTF.

J is TRBJ2-1 and V is TRBV5-6; D perhaps matches TRBD2 (6 bases). This CDR3 comprises 16 residues. Trimming left V 1 base short and J 7 bases short, with 18 bases between. Germline V gene lookup returns CDR1 SGHDT and CDR2 YYEEEE. The CDR3 DNA is TGTGCCAGCAGCTTGTTTGGGCCGACGGGGAGGAATGAGCAGTTCTTC. Its protein product is CASSLFGPTGRNEQFF.

The chain recombines TRBV6-6 with TRBJ2-1; 10 nucleotides match TRBD2. The CDR3 covers 16 residues. With 6 bases clipped from V and 5 bases from J, the junction kept 10 bases outside the gene matches. CDR1 MNHNY and CDR2 SVGAGI come from the germline V gene (reference sequence). The DNA for the CDR3 is TGTGCCAGCAGCAGCCCGGGACTAGCGAACAACAATGAGCAGTTCTTC. It is translated as CASSSPGLANNNEQFF.

This clone was counted only a few times. The chain employs TRBV5-5 and TRBJ1-2, with TRBD1 identical over 9 bases. Germline CDR1 SGHKS, CDR2 YYEKEE (reference sequence). CDR3 length: 19 amino acids. Germline trimming cut 3 bases from V and 3 bases from J; bases unmatched to any gene: 18. This CDR3 is CASSSDWYRGRIRDYGYTF. CDR3 DNA: TGTGCCAGCAGCTCCGATTGGTACAGGGGGCGAATCAGGGACTATGGCTACACCTTC.

The gene calls are TRBV19 and TRBJ1-1, with D hard to call. The CDR3 spans 15 residues. Germline V lookup: CDR1 LNHDA, CDR2 SQIVND (reference sequence). V gave up 3 bases and J gave up 4 bases, with 15 bases separating them. The CDR3 DNA is TGTGCCAGTAGTATGAGGAGACTGCCGACCACTGAAGCTTTCTTT. Its translation: CASSMRRLPTTEAFF. The entire variable domain, with the rest obtained from reference TRBV19 and TRBJ1-1, is as follows: DGGITQSPKYLFRKEGQNVTLSCEQNLNHDAMYWYRQDPGQGLRLIYYSQIVNDFQKGDIAEGYSVSREKKESFPLTVTSAQKNPTAFYLCASSMRRLPTTEAFFGQGTRLTVV.

This chain connects TRBV2 to TRBJ1-5; 7 bases map to TRBD1. This CDR3 region has 14 residues. Germline loops: CDR1 SNHLY, CDR2 FYNNEI. V lost 6 bases, J lost 3 bases, and 5 bases stayed unmatched. CDR3 loop: CASRTTGVNQPQHF. The DNA for the CDR3 is TGTGCCAGCAGAACCACAGGGGTCAATCAGCCCCAGCATTTT.

The chain carries TRBV24-1 and TRBJ2-5, with D possibly TRBD1 on 5 matching bases. The CDR3 is made up of 16 amino acids. V lost 2 bases to trimming and J lost 1 base, with 13 bases between them. CDR1 and CDR2 (germline): KGHDR, SFDVKD. DNA of the CDR3: TGTGCCACCAGTGATTCGCATCGACAGAGCCAAGAGACCCAGTACTTC. It encodes CATSDSHRQSQETQYF.

The chain links TRBV5-4 to TRBJ1-5; D is undetermined. The CDR3 spans 18 residues. V was cut by 1 base and J by 3 bases, with 20 bases left in between. Germline lookup yields CDR1 SGHNT and CDR2 YYREEE (reference sequence). The CDR3 DNA is TGTGCCAGCAGCTTGAATCTTACAAGAACCATTGCCAATCAGCCCCAGCATTTT. Translated, it gives CASSLNLTRTIANQPQHF.